Sequencing of this TCR beta chain was carried out in a study of blood T cell repertoires in COVID-19. The assay was immunoSEQ multiplex PCR, and TCRdb's table has in-frame clones only and misses some. Counted here are around 200,000 clones, 87% occurring once; the ten biggest clones make up about 1%. Sequenced input: peripheral blood. The receptor was isolated from a woman younger than 30 who had recovered from COVID-19.

Here the CDR3 DNA reads TGTGCCACCAGCATAGACAGGGCTCTCGGAAACACCATATATTTT. Amino acid sequence: CATSIDRALGNTIYF. This chain joins TRBV15 and TRBJ1-3; the match to TRBD1 covers 7 bases. V dropped 4 bases and J dropped 4; count of bases not matched to a gene: 7. The CDR3 contains 15 residues. Germline values: CDR1 LNHNV, CDR2 YYDKDF (reference sequence).